Listed below are T cell receptor beta chains from one sample, sequenced in a study of T cell changes during pregnancy in multiple sclerosis. Measured with immunoSEQ multiplex PCR; TCRdb has only the in-frame clones, and not every one. The sample has 35,000 to 50,000 clones, around nine tenths seen once. The sequenced sample was CD4+ T cells from peripheral blood mononuclear cells, obtained after pregnancy. These receptors all come from a female donor with multiple sclerosis, enrolled in a pregnancy study. Each CDR3 is given with its conserved first and last residue. The order of the fields is CDR3 DNA, CDR3 protein, clone size, V gene, J gene, D gene. D genes are given only for firm matches. A row's size may be missing; if present it is once, few, many or a size class.

DNA: TGTGCCTGGGGGACAGGGAAGCAGTACTTC
CDR3: CAWGTGKQYF
size: -
V: TRBV30
J: TRBJ2-7
D: TRBD1

DNA: TGTGCCAGCGACAGGGCCGGCACTGAAGCTTTCTTT
CDR3: CASDRAGTEAFF
size: -
V: TRBV2
J: TRBJ1-1
D: TRBD1

DNA: TGCAGTGCTAGGCGGATCTACGAGCAGTACTTC
CDR3: CSARRIYEQYF
size: -
V: TRBV20-1
J: TRBJ2-7
D: -

DNA: TGTGCCTGGAGTGTACAAGGGGATCAGCCCCAGCATTTT
CDR3: CAWSVQGDQPQHF
size: -
V: TRBV30
J: TRBJ1-5
D: -

DNA: TGTGCCATCAGTCACTCCGGGACTAGCGGGGAAGATACGCAGTATTTT
CDR3: CAISHSGTSGEDTQYF
size: -
V: TRBV10-3
J: TRBJ2-3
D: TRBD2

DNA: TGTGCCAGCAGCGTAGCCAGCGTTTTGGGGGACACCTACAATGAGCAGTTCTTC
CDR3: CASSVASVLGDTYNEQFF
size: few
V: TRBV9
J: TRBJ2-1
D: -

DNA: TGTGCCAGCAGCCCCGGGAGGGGGCTGATAGGTAATCAGCCCCAGCATTTT
CDR3: CASSPGRGLIGNQPQHF
size: -
V: TRBV11-2
J: TRBJ1-5
D: TRBD1

DNA: TGTGCCAGTAGGGGATCTCCAGGGAGGGCAACTAATGAAAAACTGTTTTTT
CDR3: CASRGSPGRATNEKLFF
size: -
V: TRBV19
J: TRBJ1-4
D: -

DNA: TGTGCCAGCAGTCACCCAGGGGCCCATAACTATGGCTACACCTTC
CDR3: CASSHPGAHNYGYTF
size: -
V: TRBV7-9
J: TRBJ1-2
D: -

DNA: TGCACCAGCAGCCAAGACCTGGGACTAGCGGGAGCCTACAATGAGCAGTTCTTC
CDR3: CTSSQDLGLAGAYNEQFF
size: -
V: TRBV1
J: TRBJ2-1
D: -

DNA: TGCGCCAGCAGTTCGTTAGGGGGCTATAATTCACCCCTCCACTTT
CDR3: CASSSLGGYNSPLHF
size: -
V: TRBV10-1
J: TRBJ1-6
D: -

DNA: TGTGCCAGTAGTACCGGACAGGGCAAGGCCTACGAGCAGTACTTC
CDR3: CASSTGQGKAYEQYF
size: -
V: TRBV19
J: TRBJ2-7
D: TRBD1

DNA: TGTGCCAGCAGGATTTCAGGGAATCAGCCCCAGCATTTT
CDR3: CASRISGNQPQHF
size: -
V: TRBV6-1
J: TRBJ1-5
D: -

DNA: TGTGCCACCAGCAGAGAGCTAGCCCTTGAAGCTTTCTTT
CDR3: CATSRELALEAFF
size: -
V: TRBV15
J: TRBJ1-1
D: -

DNA: TGTGCCAGTAGTATATTCGGACAGGCCCCCTATGGCTACACCTTC
CDR3: CASSIFGQAPYGYTF
size: -
V: TRBV19
J: TRBJ1-2
D: TRBD1

DNA: TGTGCCAGCAGTTTTGGGGGGGGAGATTCACCCCTCCACTTT
CDR3: CASSFGGGDSPLHF
size: -
V: TRBV6-5
J: TRBJ1-6
D: -

DNA: TGTGCCAGCAGTTTTGCCCTCGACGGGCAGCCCCAGCATTTT
CDR3: CASSFALDGQPQHF
size: -
V: TRBV27
J: TRBJ1-5
D: -

DNA: TGTGCCAGCAGCCCGAGGCCCGGGACAGGGGGGTATAATTCACCCCTCCACTTT
CDR3: CASSPRPGTGGYNSPLHF
size: -
V: TRBV7-3
J: TRBJ1-6
D: TRBD1

DNA: TGCGCCAGCAGCTTGGCCGAGGCTAGCGGCAACGAGCAGTACTTC
CDR3: CASSLAEASGNEQYF
size: -
V: TRBV5-1
J: TRBJ2-7
D: TRBD2

DNA: TGTGCCAGCAGCCGGGGGGCAGGGAACACTGAAGCTTTCTTT
CDR3: CASSRGAGNTEAFF
size: -
V: TRBV9
J: TRBJ1-1
D: -

DNA: TGCGCCAGCAGACCGGGGGGCACCCTGGTGAACGAGCAGTACTTC
CDR3: CASRPGGTLVNEQYF
size: -
V: TRBV5-1
J: TRBJ2-7
D: -

DNA: TGTGCCAGTAGTTCCCTCAATGGGGGGGGGAACTACAATGAGCAGTTCTTC
CDR3: CASSSLNGGGNYNEQFF
size: -
V: TRBV19
J: TRBJ2-1
D: TRBD2

DNA: TGTGCCAGCAACGAGCGCCTCCAAGAGACCCAGTACTTC
CDR3: CASNERLQETQYF
size: -
V: TRBV2
J: TRBJ2-5
D: -

DNA: TGTGCCAGCAGCTTGCGGTCGGATACTCACTATGGCTACACCTTC
CDR3: CASSLRSDTHYGYTF
size: -
V: TRBV7-2
J: TRBJ1-2
D: -

DNA: TGCGCCAGCAGCTACAGGGAGAACACTGAAGCTTTCTTT
CDR3: CASSYRENTEAFF
size: -
V: TRBV4-3
J: TRBJ1-1
D: -

DNA: TGCGCCAGCAGCCCCAGCGGGGGAATGGCAGATACGCAGTATTTT
CDR3: CASSPSGGMADTQYF
size: -
V: TRBV4-3
J: TRBJ2-3
D: TRBD2

DNA: TGTGCCAGTAGTATTGGGGACACCCTTAACTATGGCTACACCTTC
CDR3: CASSIGDTLNYGYTF
size: -
V: TRBV19
J: TRBJ1-2
D: -

DNA: TGTGCCAGCAGCCAAGATCTGGGGACAAGCAATCAGCCCCAGCATTTT
CDR3: CASSQDLGTSNQPQHF
size: -
V: TRBV4-2
J: TRBJ1-5
D: -

DNA: TGTGCCATCACCAGGACAGGGGGCCGCACTGAAGCTTTCTTT
CDR3: CAITRTGGRTEAFF
size: -
V: TRBV10-3
J: TRBJ1-1
D: TRBD1

DNA: TGTGCCAGCAGCGTAGGGAGCGATACGCAGTATTTT
CDR3: CASSVGSDTQYF
size: -
V: TRBV9
J: TRBJ2-3
D: -

DNA: TGTGCCAGCAGCTTTAGGGACAGGGTGGCTTCACCCCTCCACTTT
CDR3: CASSFRDRVASPLHF
size: -
V: TRBV7-2
J: TRBJ1-6
D: TRBD1

DNA: TGCGCCAGCAGCTTTCTAGCGGGGAACACAGATACGCAGTATTTT
CDR3: CASSFLAGNTDTQYF
size: -
V: TRBV5-1
J: TRBJ2-3
D: TRBD2

DNA: TGTGCCAGCAGCTTAGGGAGTAGCGGGACTCACCAAGAGACCCAGTACTTC
CDR3: CASSLGSSGTHQETQYF
size: -
V: TRBV7-9
J: TRBJ2-5
D: TRBD2